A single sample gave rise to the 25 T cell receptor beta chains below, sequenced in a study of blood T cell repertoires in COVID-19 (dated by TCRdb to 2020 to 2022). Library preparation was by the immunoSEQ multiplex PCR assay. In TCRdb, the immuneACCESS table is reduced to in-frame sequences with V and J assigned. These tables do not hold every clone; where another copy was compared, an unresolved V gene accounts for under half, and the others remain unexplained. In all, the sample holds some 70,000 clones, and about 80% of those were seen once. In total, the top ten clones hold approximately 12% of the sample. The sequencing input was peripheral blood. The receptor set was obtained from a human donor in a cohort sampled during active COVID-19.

CDR3 bases: TGTGCCAGCAGTTTAGCAGGCTCTGGGGCCAACGTCCTGACTTTC. This gives the protein CASSLAGSGANVLTF. This chain joins TRBV27 and TRBJ2-6; D call uncertain. CDR1 is MNHEY and CDR2 is SMNVEV in the germline V gene (reference sequence). CDR3 length: 15 amino acids. Trimming left V 2 bases short and J 0 bases short, with 5 bases between. Based on the CDR3 plus reference TRBV27 and TRBJ2-6, the full variable domain is EAQVTQNPRYLITVTGKKLTVTCSQNMNHEYMSWYRQDPGLGLRQIYYSMNVEVTDKGDVPEGYKVSRKEKRNFPLILESPSPNQTSLYFCASSLAGSGANVLTFGAGSRLTVL.

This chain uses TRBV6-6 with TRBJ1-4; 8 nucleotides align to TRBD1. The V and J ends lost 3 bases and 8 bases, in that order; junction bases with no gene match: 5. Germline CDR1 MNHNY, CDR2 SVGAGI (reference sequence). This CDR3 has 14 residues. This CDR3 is CASSYGQGREKLFF. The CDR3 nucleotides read TGTGCCAGCAGTTATGGACAGGGACGCGAAAAACTGTTTTTT.

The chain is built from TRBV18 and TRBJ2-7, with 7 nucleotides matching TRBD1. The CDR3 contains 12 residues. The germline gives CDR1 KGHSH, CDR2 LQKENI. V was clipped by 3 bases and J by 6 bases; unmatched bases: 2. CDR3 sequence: CASSPRGREQYV. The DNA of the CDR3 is TGTGCCAGCTCACCGAGGGGGCGCGAGCAGTACGTC.

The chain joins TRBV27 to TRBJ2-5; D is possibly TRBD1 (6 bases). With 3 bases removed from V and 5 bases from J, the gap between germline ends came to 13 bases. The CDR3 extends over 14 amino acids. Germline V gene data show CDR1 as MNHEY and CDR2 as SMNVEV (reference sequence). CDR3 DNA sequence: TGTGCCAGCAGTTTTAGGCAGGGGTTGGAGACCCAGTACTTC. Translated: CASSFRQGLETQYF.

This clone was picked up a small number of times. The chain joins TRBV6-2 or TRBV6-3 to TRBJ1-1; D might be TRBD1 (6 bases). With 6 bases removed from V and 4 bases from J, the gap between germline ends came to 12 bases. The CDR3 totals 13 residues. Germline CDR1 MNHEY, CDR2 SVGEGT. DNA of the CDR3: TGTGCCAGCAGCCCCGCCAGGGGCACTGAAGCTTTCTTT. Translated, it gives CASSPARGTEAFF.

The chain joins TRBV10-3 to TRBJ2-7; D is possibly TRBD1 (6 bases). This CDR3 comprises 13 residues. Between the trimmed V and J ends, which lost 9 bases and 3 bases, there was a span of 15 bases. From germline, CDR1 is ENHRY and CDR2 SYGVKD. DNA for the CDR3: TGTGCCATTAAACCAGGGGAACTCTACGAGCAGTACTTC. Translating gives CAIKPGELYEQYF.

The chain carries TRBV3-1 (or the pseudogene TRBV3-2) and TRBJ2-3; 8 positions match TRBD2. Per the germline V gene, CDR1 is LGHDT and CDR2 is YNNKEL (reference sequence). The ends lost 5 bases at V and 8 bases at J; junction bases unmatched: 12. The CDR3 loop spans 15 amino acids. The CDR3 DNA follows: TGTGCCAGCAGCTCCACGAGCGGGGGTTGGGGTACGCAGTATTTT. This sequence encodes CASSSTSGGWGTQYF.

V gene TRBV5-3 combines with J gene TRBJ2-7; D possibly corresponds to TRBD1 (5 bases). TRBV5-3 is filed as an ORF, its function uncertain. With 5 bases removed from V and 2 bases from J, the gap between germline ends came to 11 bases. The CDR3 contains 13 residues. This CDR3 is CARSPDRTYEQYV. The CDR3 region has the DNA TGTGCCAGAAGTCCCGACAGAACCTACGAGCAGTACGTC.

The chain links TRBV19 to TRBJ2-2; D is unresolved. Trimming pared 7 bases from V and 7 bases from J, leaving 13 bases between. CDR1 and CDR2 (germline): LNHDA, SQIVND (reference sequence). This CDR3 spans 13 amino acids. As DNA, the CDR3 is TGTGCCAGTACGTACGGTGGTATCGGGGAGCTGTTTTTT. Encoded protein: CASTYGGIGELFF.

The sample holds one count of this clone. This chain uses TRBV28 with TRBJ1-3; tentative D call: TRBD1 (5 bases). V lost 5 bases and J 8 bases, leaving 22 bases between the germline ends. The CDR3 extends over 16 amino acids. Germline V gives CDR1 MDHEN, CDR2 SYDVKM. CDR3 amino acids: CASSDTRGFGAYTIYF. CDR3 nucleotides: TGTGCCAGCAGTGATACGCGGGGATTCGGGGCTTACACCATATATTTT. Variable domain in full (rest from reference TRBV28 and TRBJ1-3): DVKVTQSSRYLVKRTGEKVFLECVQDMDHENMFWYRQDPGLGLRLIYFSYDVKMKEKGDIPEGYSVSREKKERFSLILESASTNQTSMYLCASSDTRGFGAYTIYFGEGSWLTVV.

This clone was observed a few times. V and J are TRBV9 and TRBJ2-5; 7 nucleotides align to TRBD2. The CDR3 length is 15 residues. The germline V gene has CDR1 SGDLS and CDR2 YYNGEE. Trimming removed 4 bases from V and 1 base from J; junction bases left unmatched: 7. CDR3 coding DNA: TGTGCCAGCAGCTTACGGGACTATCGCCAAGAGACCCAGTACTTC. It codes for CASSLRDYRQETQYF.

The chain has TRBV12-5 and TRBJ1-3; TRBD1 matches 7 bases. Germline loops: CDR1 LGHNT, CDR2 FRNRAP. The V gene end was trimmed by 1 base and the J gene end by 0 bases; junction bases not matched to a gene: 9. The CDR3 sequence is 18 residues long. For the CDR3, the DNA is TGTGCTAGTGGTTTGGAGAAGAAGGACAGGAGCTCTGGAAACACCATATATTTT. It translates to CASGLEKKDRSSGNTIYF.

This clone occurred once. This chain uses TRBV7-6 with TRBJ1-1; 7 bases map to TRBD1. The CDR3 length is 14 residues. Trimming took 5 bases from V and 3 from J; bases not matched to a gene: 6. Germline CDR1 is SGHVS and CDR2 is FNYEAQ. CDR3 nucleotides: TGTGCCAGCAGCGCAACAGGGGCCGACACTGAAGCTTTCTTT. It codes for CASSATGADTEAFF.

Here the CDR3 reads CASSTVAGGPQTQYF. Written as DNA, the CDR3 is TGCGCCAGCAGCACTGTAGCGGGGGGGCCTCAGACCCAGTACTTC. The gene calls are TRBV5-1 and TRBJ2-5; 11 bases align to TRBD2. The CDR3 length is 15 residues. The V gene's germline CDR1 is SGHRS and CDR2 YFSETQ. J gave up 6 bases and V 4 bases, and 8 bases lay outside the gene matches.

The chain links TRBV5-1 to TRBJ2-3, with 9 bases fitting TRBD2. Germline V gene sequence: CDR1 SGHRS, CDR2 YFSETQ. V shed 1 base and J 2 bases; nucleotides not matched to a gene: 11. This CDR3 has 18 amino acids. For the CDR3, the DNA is TGCGCCAGCAGCTTGACGGTAAGGGCGGGGGGGACCACAGATACGCAGTATTTT. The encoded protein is CASSLTVRAGGTTDTQYF.

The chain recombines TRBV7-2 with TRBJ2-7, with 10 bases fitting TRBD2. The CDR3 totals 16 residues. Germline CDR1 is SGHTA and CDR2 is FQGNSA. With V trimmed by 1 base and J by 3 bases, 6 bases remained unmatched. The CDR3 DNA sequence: TGTGCCAGCAGCTTAGAGATGACTAGCGGGCACTACGAGCAGTACTTC. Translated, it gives CASSLEMTSGHYEQYF.

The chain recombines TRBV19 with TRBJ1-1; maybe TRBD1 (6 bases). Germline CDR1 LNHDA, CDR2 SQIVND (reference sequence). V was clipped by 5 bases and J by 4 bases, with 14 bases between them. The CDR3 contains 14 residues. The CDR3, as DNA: TGTGCCAGTAGTCCACAACAGGGTACCACTGAAGCTTTCTTT. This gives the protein CASSPQQGTTEAFF.

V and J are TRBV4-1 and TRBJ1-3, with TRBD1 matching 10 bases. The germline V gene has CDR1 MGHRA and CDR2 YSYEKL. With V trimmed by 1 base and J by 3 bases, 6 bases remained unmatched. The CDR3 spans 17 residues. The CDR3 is CASSQGRQGALGNTIYF. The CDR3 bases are TGCGCCAGCAGCCAAGGGAGACAGGGGGCACTTGGAAACACCATATATTTT.

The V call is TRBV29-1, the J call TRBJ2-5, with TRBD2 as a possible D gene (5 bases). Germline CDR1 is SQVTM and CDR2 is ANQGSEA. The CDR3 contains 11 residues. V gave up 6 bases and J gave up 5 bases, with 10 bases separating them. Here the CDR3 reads CSVRAAETQYF. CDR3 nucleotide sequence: TGCAGCGTCCGAGCGGCTGAGACCCAGTACTTC.

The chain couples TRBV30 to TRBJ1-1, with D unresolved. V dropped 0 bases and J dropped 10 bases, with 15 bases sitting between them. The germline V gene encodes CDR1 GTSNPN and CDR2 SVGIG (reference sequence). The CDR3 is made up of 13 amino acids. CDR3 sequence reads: CAWSVGGVSPAFF. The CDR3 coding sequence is TGTGCCTGGAGTGTAGGCGGAGTCTCACCAGCTTTCTTT.

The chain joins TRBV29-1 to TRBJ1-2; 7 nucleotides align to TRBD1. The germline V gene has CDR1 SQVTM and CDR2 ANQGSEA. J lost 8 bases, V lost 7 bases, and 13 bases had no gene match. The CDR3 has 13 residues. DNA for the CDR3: TGCAGCGCCGAGACAGGGAGGTCTGACGGCTACACCTTC. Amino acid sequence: CSAETGRSDGYTF.

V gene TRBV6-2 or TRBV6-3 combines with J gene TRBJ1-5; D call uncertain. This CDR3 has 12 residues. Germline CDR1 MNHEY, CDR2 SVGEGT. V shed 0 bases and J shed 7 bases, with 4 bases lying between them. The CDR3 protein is CASSYSSQPQHF. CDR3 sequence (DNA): TGTGCCAGCAGTTACTCGAGCCAGCCCCAGCATTTT.

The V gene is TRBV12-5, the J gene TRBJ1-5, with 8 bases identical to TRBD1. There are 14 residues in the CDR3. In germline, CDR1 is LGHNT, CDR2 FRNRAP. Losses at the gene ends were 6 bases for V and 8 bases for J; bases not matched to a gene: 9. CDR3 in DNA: TGTGCTAGTGGCCTGGGACAGGCCCTGGAGCCCCAGCATTTT. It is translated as CASGLGQALEPQHF. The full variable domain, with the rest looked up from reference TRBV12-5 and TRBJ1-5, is DARVTQTPRHKVTEMGQEVTMRCQPILGHNTVFWYRQTMMQGLELLAYFRNRAPLDDSGMPKDRFSAEMPDATLATLKIQPSEPRDSAVYFCASGLGQALEPQHFGDGTRLSIL.

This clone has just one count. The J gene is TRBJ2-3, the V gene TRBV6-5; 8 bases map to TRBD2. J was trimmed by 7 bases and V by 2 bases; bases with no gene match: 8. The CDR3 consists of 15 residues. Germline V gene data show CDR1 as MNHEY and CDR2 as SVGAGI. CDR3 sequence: CASSYGGGPQYTQYF. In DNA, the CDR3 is TGTGCCAGCAGTTACGGCGGGGGGCCCCAATATACGCAGTATTTT.

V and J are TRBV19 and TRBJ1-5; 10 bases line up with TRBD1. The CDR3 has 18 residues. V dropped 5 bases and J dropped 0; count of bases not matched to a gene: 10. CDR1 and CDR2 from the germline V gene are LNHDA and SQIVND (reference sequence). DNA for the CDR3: TGTGCCAGTAGTCCCAGGACAGGGGGAACTTATAGCAATCAGCCCCAGCATTTT. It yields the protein CASSPRTGGTYSNQPQHF.